Below, 7 T cell receptor beta chains from the same sample are listed, as sequenced in a study of control samples from healthy donors and cancer patients. TCRdb keeps only in-frame clones here, not all; method: immunoSEQ multiplex PCR. The sample holds about 12,000 clones; 88% are singletons and the top ten take approximately 2.8%. The specimen was formalin-fixed, paraffin-embedded tissue. The receptors come from a male donor with melanoma.

V and J are TRBV6-2 or TRBV6-3 and TRBJ2-1; D is ambiguous. The CDR3 loop spans 12 amino acids. Germline V gene lookup returns CDR1 MNHEY and CDR2 SVGEGT. V lost 2 bases to trimming and J lost 8 bases, with 7 bases between them. The CDR3 nucleotides are TGTGCCAGCAGTTACGGAGTCCATGAGCAGTTCTTC. Translation: CASSYGVHEQFF.

This clone appeared a single time. This rearrangement joins TRBV4-1 to TRBJ2-7; 8 bases are a match to TRBD1. Losses at the gene ends were 1 base for V and 2 bases for J; bases not matched to a gene: 7. The CDR3 loop spans 16 amino acids. Germline CDR1 MGHRA, CDR2 YSYEKL. CDR3 coding DNA: TGCGCCAGCAGCCAAGGATCGGACAGGGCGACCTACGAGCAGTACTTC. It encodes CASSQGSDRATYEQYF.

Note on this clone: Germline is not matched at one junction end, which may reflect a read error. This sequence joins TRBV24-1 and TRBJ2-5, with 10 bases identical to TRBD1. CDR1 is KGHDR and CDR2 is SFDVKD in the germline V gene. The CDR3 consists of 14 residues. The CDR3 here is CATSDTGTGEIQYF. The DNA for the CDR3 is TGTGCCACCAGTGATACCGGGACAGGGGAGATCCAGTACTTC.

V is TRBV19 and J is TRBJ1-1; D is perhaps TRBD1 (5 bases). Germline V CDR1 and CDR2: LNHDA, SQIVND (reference sequence). CDR3 length: 16 residues. V lost 5 bases to trimming and J lost 4 bases, with 20 bases between them. This CDR3 is CASSAAGSPGGTEAFF. Here the CDR3 DNA reads TGTGCCAGTAGTGCGGCAGGGAGTCCGGGTGGCACTGAAGCTTTCTTT.

A word on this clone: One end of the junction fails to match germline, which may point to a read error. The rearrangement uses TRBV4-1 and TRBJ2-7; 10 bases agree with TRBD1. The germline CDR1 and CDR2 sequences are MGHRA and YSYEKL. The CDR3 totals 13 residues. CDR3 DNA sequence: TGTGCCAGCAGCCCGTTGGGGGGGACAGGGGTGTCCTTC. It is translated as CASSPLGGTGVSF.

V usage is TRBV2 and J usage is TRBJ1-6, with D hard to call. The CDR3 is made up of 16 amino acids. The ends were cut back, 4 bases at V and 0 bases at J, with 10 bases in the middle. Germline values: CDR1 SNHLY, CDR2 FYNNEI. This chain's CDR3 is CASSVGKSSYNSPLHF. CDR3 bases: TGTGCCAGCAGTGTGGGCAAGAGCTCCTATAATTCACCCCTCCACTTT.

The V call is TRBV6-2 or TRBV6-3, the J call TRBJ1-6; no reliable D call. Germline-derived CDR1 and CDR2 are MNHEY and SVGEGT. The CDR3 runs 20 residues. V gave up 0 bases and J gave up 0 bases, with 18 bases separating them. CDR3 in amino acids: CASSYSGVDGLSSYNSPLHF. The CDR3 nucleotides are TGTGCCAGCAGTTACTCGGGTGTCGACGGACTGAGCTCCTATAATTCACCCCTCCACTTT.